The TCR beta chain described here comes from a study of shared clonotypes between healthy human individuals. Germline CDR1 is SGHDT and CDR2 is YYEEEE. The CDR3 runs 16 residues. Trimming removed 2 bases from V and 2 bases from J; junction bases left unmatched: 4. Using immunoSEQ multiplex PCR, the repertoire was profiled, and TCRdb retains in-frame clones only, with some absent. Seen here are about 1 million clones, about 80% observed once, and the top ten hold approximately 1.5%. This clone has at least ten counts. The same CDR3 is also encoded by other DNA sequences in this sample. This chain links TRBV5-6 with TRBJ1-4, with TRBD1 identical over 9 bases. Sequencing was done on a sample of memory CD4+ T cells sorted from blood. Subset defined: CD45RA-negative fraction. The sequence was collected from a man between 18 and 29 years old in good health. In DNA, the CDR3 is TGTGCCAGCAGCTTACAGGGGGCAGGGACTAATGAAAAACTGTTTTTT. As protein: CASSLQGAGTNEKLFF.